These 26 T cell receptor beta chains were sequenced from one sample in a study of early T cells in non-severe SARS-CoV-2 infection. TCRdb analysed the 5' RACE reads with MiXCR anew, one entry per CDR3 protein. The data contain 90,000 to 120,000 distinct CDR3 sequences, roughly 10% of them singletons. The sample comprised whole blood. The receptors stem from an adult who was a healthcare worker with PCR-confirmed SARS-CoV-2 infection or an uninfected control (not recorded which).

The chain employs TRBV7-6 and TRBJ1-2, with D possibly TRBD1 on 5 matching bases. Deletions cut 1 base from V and 7 bases from J, with 10 bases between. The germline V gene has CDR1 SGHVS and CDR2 FNYEAQ. The CDR3 sequence is 13 residues long. CDR3 bases: TGTGCCAGCAGCTTAGGGGGCCTTGCTGGCTACACCTTC. Translating gives CASSLGGLAGYTF.

This clonotype has ten or more counts. The chain links TRBV7-9 to TRBJ2-1; no clear D gene. CDR3 length: 14 amino acids. V gave up 1 base and J gave up 12 bases, with 16 bases separating them. CDR1 SEHNR and CDR2 FQNEAQ come from the germline V gene (reference sequence). The CDR3, as DNA: TGTGCCAGCAGCTTAGTAGGCCCCACCCAAGGGCAGTTCTTC. It translates to CASSLVGPTQGQFF.

The CDR3 spells CASRSGTGPNEQFF. The CDR3, as DNA: TGTGCCAGCAGGTCCGGAACAGGGCCCAATGAGCAGTTCTTC. V gene TRBV28 combines with J gene TRBJ2-1; possible D gene TRBD1, 6 bases. The CDR3 length is 14 residues. V was shortened by 6 bases and J by 6 bases, with 15 bases between the two germline ends. Germline V lookup: CDR1 MDHEN, CDR2 SYDVKM.

This clonotype was counted many times. Germline and junction disagree at one end, which may indicate a read error. V gene TRBV15 combines with J gene TRBJ2-1; possibly TRBD1 for D (5 bases). The CDR3 is 16 residues long. Germline CDR1 LNHNV, CDR2 YYDKDF (reference sequence). CDR3 in DNA: TGTGCCACCAGCGGAGAGGACACGAGCTCCTACAATGAGCAGTTCTTC. Its translation is CATSGEDTSSYNEQFF.

This clonotype was observed many times. CDR3 loop: CASSVGRASDEQFF. The CDR3 nucleotides are TGTGCCAGCAGCGTAGGCAGGGCCAGTGATGAGCAGTTCTTC. The chain recombines TRBV9 with TRBJ2-1; D possibly corresponds to TRBD1 (5 bases). Germline CDR1 and CDR2: SGDLS and YYNGEE. The V gene lost 0 bases and the J gene lost 8 bases, with 12 bases spanning the gap. This CDR3 comprises 14 residues.

This clonotype was counted ten times or more. This chain connects TRBV6-1 to TRBJ2-2; D gene unclear. Germline CDR1 reads MNHNS; CDR2 reads SASEGT. V was shortened by 7 bases and J by 6 bases, with 12 bases between the two germline ends. The CDR3 is 13 residues long. The CDR3 DNA is TGTGCCAGCACCACAGCCCCCGCCGGGGAGCTGTTTTTT. Translation: CASTTAPAGELFF.

This clonotype has ten or more counts. The chain joins TRBV7-9 to TRBJ2-3; D gene uncertain. V dropped 3 bases and J dropped 4 bases, with 8 bases sitting between them. CDR1 is SEHNR, CDR2 FQNEAQ, per germline (reference sequence). The CDR3 runs 13 residues. The CDR3 coding sequence is TGTGCCAGCAGCTTGGGTCTTGCAGATACGCAGTATTTT. This sequence encodes CASSLGLADTQYF.

The chain employs TRBV12-5 and TRBJ2-1; the match to TRBD2 covers 11 bases. Germline V gene lookup returns CDR1 LGHNT and CDR2 FRNRAP. V was pared by 4 bases and J by 8 bases, with 7 bases of the junction left unmatched. The CDR3 loop spans 15 amino acids. The CDR3 sequence: CASGSGLAVFDEQFF. CDR3 DNA: TGTGCTAGTGGTTCGGGACTAGCGGTATTCGATGAGCAGTTCTTC.

This rearrangement joins TRBV7-2 to TRBJ1-1; tentatively, D is TRBD1 (6 bases). This CDR3 contains 18 residues. CDR1 and CDR2 (germline): SGHTA, FQGNSA. The V gene lost 5 bases and the J gene lost 1 base, with 23 bases spanning the gap. The CDR3 reads CASSIWSGHDPSNTEAFF. In nucleotides, the CDR3 is TGTGCCAGCAGCATCTGGTCGGGACACGACCCTTCGAACACTGAAGCTTTCTTT.

The rearrangement links TRBV4-3 to TRBJ2-3, with 10 bases fitting TRBD2. The CDR3 sequence is 17 residues long. Germline V CDR1 and CDR2: LGHNA, YSLEER. V shed 1 base, J shed 4 bases, and the junction held 8 bases outside the gene matches. The CDR3 bases are TGCGCCAGCAGCCAAGGGAGGGCTAGCGGGAGCCCAGATACGCAGTATTTT. Protein: CASSQGRASGSPDTQYF.

The CDR3 loop reads CASSLTEARYNEQFF. Written as DNA, the CDR3 is TGTGCCAGCAGCTTAACGGAGGCCAGGTACAATGAGCAGTTCTTC. J is TRBJ2-1 and V is TRBV7-3; a weak D match, TRBD2 (5 bases). The germline V gene has CDR1 SGHTA and CDR2 FQGTGA. V was shortened by 0 bases and J by 4 bases, with 10 bases between the two germline ends. CDR3 length equals 15 residues.

V usage is TRBV5-1 and J usage is TRBJ2-3, with D possibly TRBD2 on 6 matching bases. The CDR3 is made up of 14 amino acids. The ends were cut back, 1 base at V and 0 bases at J, with 6 bases in the middle. Germline CDR1 is SGHRS and CDR2 is YFSETQ. This CDR3 reads CASSLLASTDTQYF. In DNA, the CDR3 is TGCGCCAGCAGCTTGCTAGCGAGCACAGATACGCAGTATTTT.

At least ten counts were recorded for this clonotype. The V gene is TRBV6-6, the J gene TRBJ1-6; 9 positions agree with TRBD1. Germline values: CDR1 MNHNY, CDR2 SVGAGI (reference sequence). This CDR3 spans 15 amino acids. J was trimmed by 8 bases and V by 2 bases; bases with no gene match: 4. In DNA, the CDR3 is TGTGCCAGCAGTTACGATGGACAGGGGCATTCACCCCTCCACTTT. Protein product: CASSYDGQGHSPLHF.

The chain couples TRBV10-3 to TRBJ1-1, with D possibly matching TRBD1 (6 bases). The germline V gene encodes CDR1 ENHRY and CDR2 SYGVKD. This CDR3 spans 14 amino acids. Trimming cost V 11 bases and J 2 bases, with 18 bases left between them. CDR3 in DNA: TGTGCCGTATCCACGGGGGACACAAACACTGAAGCTTTCTTT. Translating gives CAVSTGDTNTEAFF.

This clonotype was counted between two and nine times. V is TRBV6-5 and J is TRBJ2-3; 12 positions agree with TRBD2. Germline V lookup: CDR1 MNHEY, CDR2 SVGAGI. The CDR3 length is 17 residues. Trimming took 7 bases from V and 0 from J; bases not matched to a gene: 8. The CDR3 spells CASKNLAGGSSTDTQYF. CDR3 in DNA: TGTGCCAGCAAGAATCTAGCGGGAGGGTCTAGCACAGATACGCAGTATTTT.

The chain employs TRBV29-1 and TRBJ2-2; perhaps TRBD2 as D (5 bases). V lost 4 bases and J 6 bases, leaving 9 bases between the germline ends. CDR3 size: 12 residues. The germline V gene has CDR1 SQVTM and CDR2 ANQGSEA. The CDR3 sequence: CSVGRAAGELFF. In nucleotides, the CDR3 is TGCAGCGTTGGTCGAGCGGCCGGGGAGCTGTTTTTT.

The rearrangement links TRBV28 to TRBJ1-5; D perhaps matches TRBD1 (5 bases). The DNA end favors TRBJ2-3, so the J call may be wrong. In germline, CDR1 is MDHEN, CDR2 SYDVKM. This CDR3 has 14 residues. The CDR3 DNA reads TGTGCCAGCACCGTAACAGGTTTCGGTCAGCCCCAGTATTTT. It encodes CASTVTGFGQPQYF.

The chain employs TRBV7-2 and TRBJ2-1; D unresolved. This CDR3 contains 15 residues. Germline V CDR1 and CDR2: SGHTA, FQGNSA. V was shortened by 0 bases and J by 1 base, with 7 bases between the two germline ends. Written as DNA, the CDR3 is TGTGCCAGCAGCTTAGCGCCAGGTTCCTACAATGAGCAGTTCTTC. It is translated as CASSLAPGSYNEQFF.

V and J are TRBV15 and TRBJ2-1; D may match TRBD1 or TRBD2 (5 bases each). The CDR3 has 17 amino acids. V was trimmed by 3 bases and J by 0 bases, leaving 15 bases between them. Germline CDR1 is LNHNV and CDR2 is YYDKDF (reference sequence). CDR3 sequence: CATSRSPPGSSYNEQFF. In DNA, the CDR3 is TGTGCCACCAGCAGGTCACCTCCAGGGAGCTCCTACAATGAGCAGTTCTTC. Full variable domain (rest looked up from reference TRBV15 and TRBJ2-1): DAMVIQNPRYQVTQFGKPVTLSCSQTLNHNVMYWYQQKSSQAPKLLFHYYDKDFNNEADTPDNFQSRRPNTSFCFLDIRSPGLGDTAMYLCATSRSPPGSSYNEQFFGPGTRLTVL.

The sample holds many counts of this clonotype. This chain links TRBV7-2 with TRBJ2-3, with 12 bases aligning to TRBD2. After removal of 2 bases from V and 4 bases from J, the junction contained 7 bases not matched to a gene. The CDR3 consists of 17 residues. Germline V lookup: CDR1 SGHTA, CDR2 FQGNSA. The CDR3 reads CASSLYGLAGGSDTQYF. The CDR3 DNA reads TGTGCCAGCAGCTTATATGGGCTAGCGGGAGGGTCAGATACGCAGTATTTT.

This clonotype was seen only a few times. The J gene is TRBJ2-1, the V gene TRBV20-1; TRBD2 matches at 14 bases. The germline V gene has CDR1 DFQATT and CDR2 SNEGSKA (reference sequence). The CDR3 is made up of 15 amino acids. The trim removed 3 bases at V and 5 bases at J, leaving 3 bases unmatched. The CDR3 protein is CSARTSGRADNEQFF. The CDR3 nucleotides read TGCAGTGCTAGGACTAGCGGGAGGGCCGACAATGAGCAGTTCTTC.

This clonotype was counted only a few times. CDR3 amino acids: CASSLGLAGYEFF. The CDR3 coding sequence is TGTGCCAGCAGTTTAGGACTAGCGGGATACGAGTTCTTC. V usage is TRBV12-3 or TRBV12-4 and J usage is TRBJ2-1, with 11 bases identical to TRBD2. V lost 1 base to trimming and J lost 14 bases; unmatched junction nucleotides: 4. The CDR3 extends over 13 amino acids.

This clonotype has a count of ten or more. The gene calls are TRBV18 and TRBJ2-2; TRBD2 agrees at 7 bases. The CDR3 loop spans 16 amino acids. Trimming cost V 6 bases and J 3 bases; bases outside gene matches: 10. Germline lookup yields CDR1 KGHSH and CDR2 LQKENI. The CDR3 DNA reads TGTGCCAGCTCCCGATTTTCAACTAGCGACACCGGGGAGCTGTTTTTT. Translating it yields CASSRFSTSDTGELFF.

Many counts were recorded for this clonotype. V is TRBV7-2 and J is TRBJ1-2, with unresolved D. Germline V gives CDR1 SGHTA, CDR2 FQGNSA. Between the trimmed V and J ends, which lost 2 bases and 8 bases, there was a span of 15 bases. This CDR3 is 14 amino acids long. The DNA of the CDR3 is TGTGCCAGCAGCTTACAAGGCGGACTCGGGGGCTACACCTTC. It yields the protein CASSLQGGLGGYTF.

The V call is TRBV7-2, the J call TRBJ2-7; weak D call: TRBD2 (6 bases). The CDR3 is 14 amino acids. Germline assignment: CDR1 SGHTA and CDR2 FQGNSA. V shed 4 bases and J shed 2 bases, with 12 bases lying between them. The CDR3 loop is CASSWDFGTYEQYF. CDR3 in DNA: TGTGCCAGCAGCTGGGACTTCGGCACCTACGAGCAGTACTTC.

A note on this clonotype: A much larger clone differs by one base, so this may be a read error. The CDR3 sequence is CASGFGGGAVTQYF. CDR3 nucleotides: TGTGCTAGTGGTTTTGGCGGTGGGGCAGTTACGCAGTATTTT. The chain joins TRBV12-5 to TRBJ2-3; maybe TRBD1 (5 bases). The CDR3 extends over 14 amino acids. CDR1 is LGHNT and CDR2 is FRNRAP in the germline V gene. Trimming took off 3 bases at V and 8 bases at J, with 15 bases between the two ends.